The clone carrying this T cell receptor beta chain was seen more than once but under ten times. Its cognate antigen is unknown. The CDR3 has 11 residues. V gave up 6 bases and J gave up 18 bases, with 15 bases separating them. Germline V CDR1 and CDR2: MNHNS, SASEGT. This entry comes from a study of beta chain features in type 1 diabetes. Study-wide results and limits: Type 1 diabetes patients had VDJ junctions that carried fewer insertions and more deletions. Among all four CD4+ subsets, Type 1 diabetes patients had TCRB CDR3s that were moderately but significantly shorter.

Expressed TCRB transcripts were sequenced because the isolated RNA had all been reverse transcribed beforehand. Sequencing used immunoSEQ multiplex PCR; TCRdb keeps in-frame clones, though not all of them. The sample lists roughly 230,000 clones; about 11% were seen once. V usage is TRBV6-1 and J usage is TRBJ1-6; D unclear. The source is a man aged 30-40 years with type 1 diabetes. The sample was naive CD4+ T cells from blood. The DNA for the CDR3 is TGTGCCAGCAGCGACCCGGGGAGGCACCACTTT. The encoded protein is CASSDPGRHHF.